The clone carrying this T cell receptor beta chain showed up many times. It was with a sample-barcoded 5' primer and a J-beta primer mix that a second PCR of about 6 to 12 cycles was run. TCRdb fed the 5' RACE reads into MiXCR, producing one record per CDR3 protein. The table records 800,000 to 1,300,000 distinct CDR3 sequences, approximately 25% of them present only once. This entry comes from a study of blood T cells in healthy people across ages. Trimming took 0 bases from V and 4 from J, leaving 7 bases between them. The CDR3 runs to 13 residues. Germline CDR1 SGDLS, CDR2 YYNGEE. The same data also went into a second study, on T cells of mothers and their children.

The rearrangement uses TRBV9 and TRBJ2-5; D not resolved. Sequencing was carried out using blood. The TCR was taken from a girl aged 2 to 10 in good health. In DNA form, the CDR3 reads TGTGCCAGCAGCGTAGAGGGCGTAGAGACCCAGTACTTC. Translated, it gives CASSVEGVETQYF.